This T cell receptor (beta chain) was captured by sequencing in a study of regulatory T cells in long-lasting Graves disease. This clonotype showed up just a few times. The CDR3 is 15 amino acids. Germline V gene lookup returns CDR1 SGHRS and CDR2 YFSETQ. Trimming at V came to 4 bases and at J to 9 bases, leaving 8 bases not matched to a gene. Library construction for TCR beta used iRepertoire HTBI primers and Arm-PCR of CDR3 regions. TCRdb re-called the multiplex PCR reads through MiXCR, storing one row per CDR3 protein. The sample has under 400,000 distinct CDR3 sequences, around 15% seen once. Described time point: newly diagnosed GD, antithyroid drugs for less than 3 months. PBMC-extracted RNA yielded the TCR library. These data also featured in a second study, about T cells in Graves' hyperthyroidism and ophthalmopathy.

The specimen was peripheral blood mononuclear cells (PBMCs), collected at new diagnosis, from a patient treated with antithyroid drugs. J is TRBJ2-1 and V is TRBV5-1, with TRBD2 identical over 12 bases. This sequence was found in a man between 40 and 49 years old with Graves disease. CDR3 residues: CASSDLAGGPREQFF. In nucleotides, the CDR3 is TGCGCCAGCAGCGACCTAGCGGGGGGGCCTCGTGAGCAGTTCTTC.